This T cell receptor (beta chain) was profiled in a study of T cells in Graves' hyperthyroidism and ophthalmopathy. Study summary: Staff took peripheral blood when the initial diagnosis was made, before any treatment began.

The germline CDR1 and CDR2 sequences are KGHDR and SFDVKD. CDR3 size: 17 residues. V shed 4 bases and J shed 0 bases, with 14 bases lying between them. Diagnostic decisions used clinical symptoms, serum thyroxine and TRAb, thyroid ultrasound and orbital computed tomography. Fresh 10 ml peripheral blood yielded PBMCs. Researchers amplified the TCR beta CDR3 regions from RNA transcripts. Primed by the HTBI set, a first-round RT-PCR was run on the TCR CDR3. MiXCR, applied by TCRdb to the multiplex PCR reads, yields one record per CDR3 protein. This sample has a few hundred thousand distinct CDR3 sequences, with approximately 14% found just once.

This chain connects TRBV24-1 to TRBJ2-2; D may match TRBD1 or TRBD2 (7 bases each). This clonotype was obtained from a woman in her thirties or forties with Graves' hyperthyroidism. The material sequenced was blood. The CDR3 bases are TGTGCCACCAGTGACCAGGGGGGGTTCGCGAACACCGGGGAGCTGTTTTTT. This translates into CATSDQGGFANTGELFF.